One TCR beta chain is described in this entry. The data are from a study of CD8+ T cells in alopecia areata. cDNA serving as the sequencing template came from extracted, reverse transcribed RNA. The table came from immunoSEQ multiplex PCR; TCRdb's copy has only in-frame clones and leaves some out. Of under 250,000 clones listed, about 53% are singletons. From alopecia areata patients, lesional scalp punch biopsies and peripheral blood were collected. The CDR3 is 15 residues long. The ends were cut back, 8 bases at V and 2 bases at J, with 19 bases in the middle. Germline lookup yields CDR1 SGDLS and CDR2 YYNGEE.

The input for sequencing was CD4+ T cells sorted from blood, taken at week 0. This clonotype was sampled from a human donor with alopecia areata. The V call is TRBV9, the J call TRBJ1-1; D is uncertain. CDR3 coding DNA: TGTGCCAGTCAGGCCCCCTCGAACCTAAACACTGAAGCTTTCTTT. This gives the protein CASQAPSNLNTEAFF.